What follows is one T cell receptor (beta chain) and its context. This clonotype was counted a few times. Its antigen is unknown. No quality values exist for individual bases; no much larger clone is one base distant. This entry comes from a study of T-cell reconstitution after alpha-beta-depleted transplantation in children listed by TCRdb under 2016. At the level of the whole study: The study quantitatively tracked T-cell immune reconstitution after TCRalphabeta/CD19-depleted allogeneic hematopoietic cell transplantation in children using TCR repertoire profiling. The research as a whole found: Hyperexpanded clone frequencies declined over subsequent months; after one year, T-cell counts and TCRbeta diversity were mostly attributed to newly produced T cells. The apparently early alphabetaT-cell count recovery about two months after transplant was reportedly dependent on only several hundred rapidly expanded clones derived from non-depleted graft cells. In some patients, the high TCRbeta diversity seen at day 60 was put down to recipient T cells and intrathymic progenitors that had survived conditioning.

The treatment or condition label here, explained by the study, means: allogeneic hematopoietic cell transplantation with graft depleted of TCRalphabeta T cells and CD19 B cells. Transplant recipients were children who received TCRalphabeta/CD19-depleted allogeneic hematopoietic cell grafts. The V end loses 4 bases and the J end loses 0 bases, and a stretch of 11 bases separates them. The CDR3 has 15 amino acids, counting the end cysteine and phenylalanine. The only DNA kept is the CDR3, 45 bases in frame from the first base. Libraries were built with PCR. TCRdb shows the sequencer as Illumina HiSeq 2500. To normalize quantification of the TCRbeta repertoire, the TCR libraries were built with molecular barcoding that relied on unique molecular identifiers. TCRdb trimmed public reads at Q25 via fastp, called clones via MiXCR and kept in-frame beta chains. Each CDR3 protein gets just one entry, which takes the most common genes and DNA from the rows behind it. The sample table contains 200,000 to 300,000 distinct CDR3 sequences; only one count was recorded for around 25% of them. The top ten hold roughly 2.6% of the sample.

Rearrangement joined TRBV12-3 or TRBV12-4 to TRBJ2-3; no confident D gene assignment can be made. This TCR was recovered from a girl aged 2-15 years with Fanconi anemia, due to receive a stem cell transplant. This material consisted of PBMCs, taken before TCRalphabeta/CD19-depleted stem cell transplant. The DNA sequence reads TGTGCCAGCAGTTCCTCCACGCGTAGCACAGATACGCAGTATTTT. Its coded protein is CASSSSTRSTDTQYF.